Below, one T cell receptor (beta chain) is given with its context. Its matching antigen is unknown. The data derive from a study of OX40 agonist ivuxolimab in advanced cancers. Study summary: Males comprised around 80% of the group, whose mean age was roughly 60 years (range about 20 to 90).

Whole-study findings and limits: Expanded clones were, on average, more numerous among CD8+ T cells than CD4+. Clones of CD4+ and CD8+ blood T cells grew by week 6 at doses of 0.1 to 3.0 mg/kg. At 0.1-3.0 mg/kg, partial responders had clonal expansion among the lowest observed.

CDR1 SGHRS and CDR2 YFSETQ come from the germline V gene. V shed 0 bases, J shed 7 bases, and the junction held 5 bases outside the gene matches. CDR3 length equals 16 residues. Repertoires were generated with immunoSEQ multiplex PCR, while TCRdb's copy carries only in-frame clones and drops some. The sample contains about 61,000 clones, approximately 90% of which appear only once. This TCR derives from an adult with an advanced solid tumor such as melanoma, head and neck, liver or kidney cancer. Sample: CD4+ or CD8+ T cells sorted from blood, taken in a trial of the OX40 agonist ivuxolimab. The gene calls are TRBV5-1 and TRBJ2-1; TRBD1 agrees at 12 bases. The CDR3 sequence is CASSLDGTGGWNEQFF. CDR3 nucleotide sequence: TGCGCCAGCAGCTTGGACGGGACAGGGGGCTGGAATGAGCAGTTCTTC.